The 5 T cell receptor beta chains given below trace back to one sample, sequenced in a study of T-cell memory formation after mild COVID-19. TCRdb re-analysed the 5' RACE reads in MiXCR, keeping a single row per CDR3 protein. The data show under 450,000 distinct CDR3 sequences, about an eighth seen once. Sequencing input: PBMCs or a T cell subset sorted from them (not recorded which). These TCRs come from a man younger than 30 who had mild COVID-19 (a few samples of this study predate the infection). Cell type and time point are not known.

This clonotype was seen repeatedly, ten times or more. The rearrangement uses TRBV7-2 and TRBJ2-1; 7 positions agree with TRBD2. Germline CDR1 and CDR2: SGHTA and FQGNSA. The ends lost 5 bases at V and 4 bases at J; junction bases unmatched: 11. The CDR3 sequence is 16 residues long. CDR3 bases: TGTGCCAGCAGCCCTACCGCGACTAGCTTTTACAATGAGCAGTTCTTC. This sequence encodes CASSPTATSFYNEQFF.

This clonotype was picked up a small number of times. CDR3 coding DNA: TGTGCCAGCAGCCAAGTTTCTCGTGAGCAGTTCTTC. This encodes CASSQVSREQFF. The chain is built from TRBV3-1 and TRBJ2-1, with unresolved D. The CDR3 is 12 residues long. CDR1 LGHDT and CDR2 YNNKEL come from the germline V gene (reference sequence). Trimming took 1 base from V and 9 from J, leaving 7 bases between them.

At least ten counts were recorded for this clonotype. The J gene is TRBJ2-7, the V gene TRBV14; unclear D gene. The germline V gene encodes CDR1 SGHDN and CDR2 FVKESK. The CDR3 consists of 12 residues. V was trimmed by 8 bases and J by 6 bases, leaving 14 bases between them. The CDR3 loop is CASVMSALEQYV. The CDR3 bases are TGTGCCAGCGTTATGTCTGCACTCGAGCAGTACGTC.

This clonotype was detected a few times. The CDR3 protein is CASIGNTIYF. DNA for the CDR3: TGTGCCAGCATCGGAAACACCATATATTTT. The rearrangement uses TRBV7-9 and TRBJ1-3; D is undetermined. CDR1 SEHNR and CDR2 FQNEAQ come from the germline V gene (reference sequence). Trimming cost V 7 bases and J 4 bases, with 2 bases left between them. The CDR3 loop spans 10 amino acids.

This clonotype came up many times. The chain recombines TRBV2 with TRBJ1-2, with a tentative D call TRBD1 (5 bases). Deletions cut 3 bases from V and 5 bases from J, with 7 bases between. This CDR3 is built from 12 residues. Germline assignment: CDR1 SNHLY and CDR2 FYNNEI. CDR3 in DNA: TGTGCCAGCAGTGAGGGGGGATATGGCTACACCTTC. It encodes CASSEGGYGYTF.